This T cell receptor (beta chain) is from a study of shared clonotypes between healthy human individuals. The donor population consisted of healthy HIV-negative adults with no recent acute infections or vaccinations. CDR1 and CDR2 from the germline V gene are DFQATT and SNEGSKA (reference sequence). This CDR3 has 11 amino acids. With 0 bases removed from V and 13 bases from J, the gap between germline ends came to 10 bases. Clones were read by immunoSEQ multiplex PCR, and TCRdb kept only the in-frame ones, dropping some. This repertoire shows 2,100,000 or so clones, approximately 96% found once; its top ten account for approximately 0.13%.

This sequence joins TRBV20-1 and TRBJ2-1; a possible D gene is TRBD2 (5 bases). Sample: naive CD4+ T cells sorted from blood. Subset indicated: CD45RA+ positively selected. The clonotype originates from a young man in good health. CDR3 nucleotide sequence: TGCAGTGCTAGAGATGAGGGCCCCCAGTTCTTC. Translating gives CSARDEGPQFF.